The rows below give T cell receptor beta chains drawn from one sample of a study of CD8 T cells in ankylosing spondylitis. TCRdb called the 5' RACE reads again in MiXCR, with one record for every CDR3 protein. This sample has hundreds of thousands of distinct CDR3 sequences, with around 8% found just once. The source material was blood, either unsorted or a sorted T cell fraction (not recorded which). These receptors originate from a female donor with ankylosing spondylitis or in good health (not recorded which). CDR3s include the opening cysteine and the closing phenylalanine or tryptophan. D genes are given only for firm matches. Clone size is not always given. Where it is, it says once, few, many or a class for expanded clones.

d_gene,v_gene,abundance,j_gene,CDR3aa,CDR3nt
TRBD1,TRBV11-2,many,TRBJ1-3,CASSSWTGRNTIYF,TGTGCCAGCAGCTCCTGGACAGGGAGGAACACCATATATTTT
.,TRBV6-2/TRBV6-3,many,TRBJ2-1,CASSYDGVTKNEQFF,TGTGCCAGCAGTTACGACGGGGTCACGAAAAATGAGCAGTTCTTC
.,TRBV4-3,many,TRBJ1-2,CASSQAPDGYGYTF,TGCGCCAGCAGCCAGGCACCGGACGGCTATGGCTACACCTTC
.,TRBV27,many,TRBJ2-1,CASKGGWSYNEQFF,TGTGCCAGCAAGGGGGGTTGGTCCTACAATGAGCAGTTCTTC
TRBD2,TRBV6-1,many,TRBJ2-7,CASNRGGGYEQYF,TGTGCCAGTAACCGGGGGGGAGGCTACGAGCAGTACTTC
.,TRBV12-3/TRBV12-4,.,TRBJ2-3,CASSPLFRITDTQYF,TGTGCCAGCAGTCCATTATTCAGGATCACAGATACGCAGTATTTT
.,TRBV20-1,many,TRBJ2-3,CSAPPGDTDTQYF,TGCAGTGCTCCCCCCGGGGACACAGATACGCAGTATTTT
.,TRBV10-2,many,TRBJ2-7,CASSDGPTYEQYF,TGCGCCAGCAGTGACGGACCAACCTACGAGCAGTACTTC
.,TRBV9,many,TRBJ2-3,CASSVAAVGTDTQYF,TGTGCCAGCAGCGTAGCGGCGGTGGGGACAGATACGCAGTATTTT
TRBD1,TRBV7-9,many,TRBJ2-3,CASSLRRGRGDTQYF,TGTGCCAGCAGCTTACGCAGGGGGCGAGGAGATACGCAGTATTTT
.,TRBV28,many,TRBJ2-7,CASSLSVGLYEQYF,TGTGCCAGCAGTTTATCCGTAGGCCTTTACGAGCAGTACTTC
.,TRBV5-1,.,TRBJ1-2,CASSEWSGTQGGYTF,TGCGCCAGCAGCGAGTGGTCGGGGACCCAGGGCGGCTACACCTTC
.,TRBV28,many,TRBJ2-7,CASSLGGGLLIEQYF,TGTGCCAGCAGTTTAGGCGGGGGCCTTCTGATCGAGCAGTACTTC
TRBD1,TRBV12-3/TRBV12-4,many,TRBJ2-6,CASSPDRATGANVLTF,TGTGCCAGCAGTCCTGACAGGGCTACAGGGGCCAACGTCCTGACTTTC
.,TRBV10-3,many,TRBJ2-3,CASRYLAGSTDTQYF,TGTGCCAGCAGATATCTAGCAGGGAGTACAGATACGCAGTATTTT
.,TRBV11-3,.,TRBJ2-7,CASSSRPGLRLREQYF,TGTGCCAGCAGCTCCAGACCGGGACTTAGATTGAGGGAGCAGTACTTC
.,TRBV20-1,many,TRBJ1-2,CSAETGTHEGYTF,TGCAGTGCTGAGACCGGGACGCATGAGGGCTACACCTTC
TRBD2,TRBV7-8,few,TRBJ2-3,CASSFRLAGRGDTQYF,TGTGCCAGCAGCTTTCGACTAGCGGGAAGGGGGGATACGCAGTATTTT
TRBD2,TRBV11-2,few,TRBJ2-1,CASSLGWGGRAVNEQFF,TGTGCCAGCAGCTTAGGATGGGGCGGGAGGGCCGTCAATGAGCAGTTCTTC
.,TRBV3-1,.,TRBJ2-1,CASSQESRNNEQFF,TGTGCCAGCAGCCAAGAAAGCAGGAACAATGAGCAGTTCTTC
.,TRBV25-1,many,TRBJ1-2,CASSESGANYGYTF,TGTGCCAGCAGTGAATCGGGCGCTAACTATGGCTACACCTTC
.,TRBV20-1,once,TRBJ2-7,CSARIQRGLFGEQYF,TGCAGTGCTAGAATACAAAGGGGACTGTTTGGTGAGCAGTACTTC
.,TRBV29-1,many,TRBJ2-7,CSARSRVGEQYF,TGCAGCGCCCGGAGCAGGGTGGGAGAGCAGTACTTC
TRBD2,TRBV7-8,.,TRBJ2-1,CASSLALGLANEQFF,TGTGCCAGCAGCTTAGCGCTGGGACTAGCCAATGAGCAGTTCTTC
.,TRBV10-1,many,TRBJ1-1,CASSEGEPHTEAFF,TGCGCCAGCAGTGAGGGGGAGCCGCACACTGAAGCTTTCTTT
TRBD1,TRBV11-2,many,TRBJ2-7,CASRMGQSSYEQYF,TGTGCCAGCAGAATGGGACAGTCGTCCTACGAGCAGTACTTC
.,TRBV2,.,TRBJ2-1,CASIRDLPNEQFF,TGTGCCAGCATCCGGGACTTGCCGAATGAGCAGTTCTTC
TRBD1,TRBV5-5,many,TRBJ1-5,CASSLGLDRGSNQPQHF,TGTGCCAGCAGCTTGGGGCTTGACAGGGGGAGCAATCAGCCCCAGCATTTT
TRBD2,TRBV20-1,many,TRBJ2-3,CSARLAGSTDTQYF,TGCAGTGCTAGGCTAGCGGGAAGCACAGATACGCAGTATTTT
TRBD1,TRBV12-3/TRBV12-4,many,TRBJ1-1,CASSLTGIDNGAFF,TGTGCCAGCAGCTTGACAGGGATTGATAACGGGGCTTTCTTT
TRBD1,TRBV20-1,many,TRBJ1-1,CSASPGQTFMTEAFF,TGCAGTGCTAGTCCGGGACAGACCTTTATGACTGAAGCTTTCTTT
.,TRBV5-1,many,TRBJ1-4,CASSLAATMDEKLFF,TGCGCCAGCAGCTTGGCCGCCACAATGGATGAAAAACTGTTTTTT